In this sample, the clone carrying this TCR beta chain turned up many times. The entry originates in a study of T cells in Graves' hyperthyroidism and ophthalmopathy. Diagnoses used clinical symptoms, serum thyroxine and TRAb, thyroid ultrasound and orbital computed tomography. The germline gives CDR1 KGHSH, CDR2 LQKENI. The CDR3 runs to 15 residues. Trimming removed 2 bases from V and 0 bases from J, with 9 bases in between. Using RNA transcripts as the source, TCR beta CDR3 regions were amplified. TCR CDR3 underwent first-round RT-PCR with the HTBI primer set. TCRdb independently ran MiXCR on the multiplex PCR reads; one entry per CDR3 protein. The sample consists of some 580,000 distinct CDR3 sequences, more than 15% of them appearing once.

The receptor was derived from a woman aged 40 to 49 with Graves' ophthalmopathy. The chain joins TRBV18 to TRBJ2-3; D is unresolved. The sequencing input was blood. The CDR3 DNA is TGTGCCAGCTCACCAATAACTGCTAGCACAGATACGCAGTATTTT. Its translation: CASSPITASTDTQYF. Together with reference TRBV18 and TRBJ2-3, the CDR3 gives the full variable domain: NAGVMQNPRHLVRRRGQEARLRCSPMKGHSHVYWYRQLPEEGLKFMVYLQKENIIDESGMPKERFSAEFPKEGPSILRIQQVVRGDSAAYFCASSPITASTDTQYFGPGTRLTVL.